The 23 T cell receptor beta chains given below trace back to one sample, sequenced in a study of T cell repertoires in ileal Crohn's disease. TCRdb's table, derived via immunoSEQ multiplex PCR, lists solely in-frame clones and lacks some. The sample contains 11,000 to 15,000 clones, around 80% of which appear only once. The sample comprised ileal tissue. Receptors were obtained from an adult with Crohn's disease.

The CDR3 reads CASSVDTSLYGYTF. The CDR3 region has the DNA TGTGCCAGCAGCGTGGACACATCCCTCTATGGCTACACCTTC. This sequence joins TRBV13 and TRBJ1-2, with D possibly being TRBD1 (5 bases). Trimming stripped 5 bases from V and 4 bases from J, with 14 bases between. The CDR3 runs to 14 residues. Germline V CDR1 and CDR2: PRHDT, FYEKMQ (reference sequence).

The V gene is TRBV10-3, the J gene TRBJ2-1; 10 bases agree with TRBD2. The germline gives CDR1 ENHRY, CDR2 SYGVKD. The CDR3 is 16 amino acids. With V trimmed by 2 bases and J by 4 bases, 5 bases remained unmatched. This chain's CDR3 is CAISETSGGAYNEQFF. The CDR3, as DNA: TGTGCCATCAGTGAGACCAGCGGGGGGGCATACAATGAGCAGTTCTTC.

This clone was observed a few times. This chain links TRBV27 with TRBJ2-1; D might be TRBD2 (6 bases). With 5 bases removed from V and 1 base from J, the gap between germline ends came to 18 bases. In germline, CDR1 is MNHEY, CDR2 SMNVEV (reference sequence). The CDR3 contains 17 residues. CDR3 bases: TGTGCCAGCAGTACGCTCAAGCGGGCGCCTTCCTACAATGAGCAGTTCTTC. It translates to CASSTLKRAPSYNEQFF.

In this sample, this clone turned up once. The rearrangement joins TRBV19 to TRBJ2-3; 14 bases map to TRBD2. The germline V gene encodes CDR1 LNHDA and CDR2 SQIVND (reference sequence). With V trimmed by 8 bases and J by 5 bases, 3 bases remained unmatched. The CDR3 extends over 14 amino acids. The CDR3 nucleotides read TGTGCCAGTGGACTAGCGGGAGGACGAGATACGCAGTATTTT. It encodes CASGLAGGRDTQYF.

This chain joins TRBV27 and TRBJ1-1; D possibly corresponds to TRBD1 (6 bases). Germline loops: CDR1 MNHEY, CDR2 SMNVEV (reference sequence). Trimming shortened V by 6 bases and J by 1 base, and 9 bases separated the two germline ends. CDR3 length equals 13 residues. In DNA form, the CDR3 reads TGTGCCAGCAGGGGACATTCGAACACTGAAGCTTTCTTT. Protein: CASRGHSNTEAFF.

The sample holds a few counts of this clone. The gene calls are TRBV2 and TRBJ2-5; D might be TRBD1 (6 bases). V lost 3 bases and J lost 4, with 15 bases in between. The germline V gene has CDR1 SNHLY and CDR2 FYNNEI. The CDR3 contains 15 residues. CDR3 nucleotides: TGTGCCAGCAGTGATCCTGCTGGGGGCGGAGAGACCCAGTACTTC. Translating gives CASSDPAGGGETQYF.

CDR3 bases: TGCGCCAGCAGCCAAGTTGGAAGCGGGGGGAGCACAGATACGCAGTATTTT. Its translation: CASSQVGSGGSTDTQYF. The V gene is TRBV4-3, the J gene TRBJ2-3, with 9 bases fitting TRBD2. The CDR3 is 17 residues long. Trimming removed 1 base from V and 0 bases from J; junction bases left unmatched: 5. The germline V gene has CDR1 LGHNA and CDR2 YSLEER.

The J gene is TRBJ2-6, the V gene TRBV5-1, with D maybe TRBD1 (7 bases). Germline assignment: CDR1 SGHRS and CDR2 YFSETQ. V shed 3 bases and J shed 3 bases, with 16 bases lying between them. The length of the CDR3 is 17 residues. The CDR3 spells CASSSGRGEGGANVLTF. CDR3 DNA: TGCGCCAGCAGCTCTGGCAGGGGGGAAGGTGGGGCCAACGTCCTGACTTTC.

This clone was seen only a few times. The chain combines TRBV5-1 with TRBJ1-5, with 10 positions matching TRBD1. The germline V gene encodes CDR1 SGHRS and CDR2 YFSETQ. The CDR3 has 15 residues. V lost 0 bases and J lost 7; bases outside the gene matches: 4. The CDR3 DNA follows: TGCGCCAGCAGCTTGGAGACAGGGGGCGGCCAGCCCCAGCATTTT. Its translation is CASSLETGGGQPQHF.

The chain has TRBV19 and TRBJ2-7, with TRBD2 matching 8 bases. Germline lookup yields CDR1 LNHDA and CDR2 SQIVND (reference sequence). With V trimmed by 4 bases and J by 7 bases, 9 bases remained unmatched. The CDR3 consists of 14 residues. CDR3 in amino acids: CASSRAGETREQYF. The CDR3 nucleotides read TGTGCCAGTAGTAGAGCGGGAGAAACACGGGAGCAGTACTTC.

This chain joins TRBV25-1 and TRBJ1-1; D is unclear. V was shortened by 4 bases and J by 4 bases, with 7 bases between the two germline ends. Germline V gene lookup returns CDR1 MGHDK and CDR2 SYGVNS. The CDR3 covers 12 residues. The CDR3 DNA is TGTGCCAGCAGTGCCCCGGGCACTGAAGCTTTCTTT. Its translation is CASSAPGTEAFF.

The chain is built from TRBV30 and TRBJ1-2; possible D gene TRBD1, 6 bases. Deletions cut 0 bases from V and 6 bases from J, with 11 bases between. This CDR3 spans 13 amino acids. Germline values: CDR1 GTSNPN, CDR2 SVGIG (reference sequence). The CDR3 DNA follows: TGTGCCTGGAGTGTACAGGGAAACCATGGCTACACCTTC. It encodes CAWSVQGNHGYTF.

Regarding this clone: The sample contains more than one DNA sequence encoding this CDR3. The gene calls are TRBV5-1 and TRBJ2-2; D uncertain. Trimming removed 0 bases at V and 4 bases at J, with 4 bases between. In germline, CDR1 is SGHRS, CDR2 YFSETQ. The CDR3 is 13 residues long. The DNA of the CDR3 is TGCGCCAGCAGCTTGGCCGGCACCGGGGAGCTGTTTTTT. As protein: CASSLAGTGELFF.

The table lists this clone with a count of one. CDR3 coding DNA: TGCGCCAGCAGCCAAGACTATCCGGGACAGGTTATGAACACTGAAGCTTTCTTT. It specifies CASSQDYPGQVMNTEAFF. The gene calls are TRBV4-1 and TRBJ1-1; 8 nucleotides align to TRBD1. The CDR3 contains 18 residues. V lost 0 bases and J lost 0; bases outside the gene matches: 9. From germline, CDR1 is MGHRA and CDR2 YSYEKL.

The gene calls are TRBV2 and TRBJ2-5; D is perhaps TRBD2 (7 bases). The CDR3 runs to 16 residues. The V end lost 3 bases, the J end lost 4 bases, and 18 bases lay between the germline ends. Germline CDR1 is SNHLY and CDR2 is FYNNEI. The CDR3 DNA reads TGTGCCAGCAGTGATGGGGGGGCACTCGAATTAGAGACCCAGTACTTC. It specifies CASSDGGALELETQYF.

J is TRBJ2-5 and V is TRBV30, with D possibly matching TRBD1 (5 bases). This CDR3 spans 13 amino acids. Trimming shortened V by 0 bases and J by 2 bases, and 7 bases separated the two germline ends. Germline V gene lookup returns CDR1 GTSNPN and CDR2 SVGIG (reference sequence). CDR3 amino acids: CAWSVGDQETQYF. CDR3 coding DNA: TGTGCCTGGAGTGTAGGGGATCAAGAGACCCAGTACTTC.

In DNA form, the CDR3 reads TGCGCCAGCAGCCAAGTTCCGATCGGGGGCGAGCAGTACTTC. Amino acids: CASSQVPIGGEQYF. This sequence joins TRBV4-1 and TRBJ2-7, with a weak D call TRBD2 (6 bases). The CDR3 contains 14 residues. V shed 1 base and J shed 6 bases, with 13 bases lying between them. CDR1 is MGHRA and CDR2 is YSYEKL in the germline V gene.

By its share, this clone is large. V gene TRBV19 combines with J gene TRBJ1-1; the match to TRBD1 covers 9 bases. Looked up from germline, CDR1 is LNHDA and CDR2 is SQIVND (reference sequence). J gave up 3 bases and V 9 bases, and 2 bases lay outside the gene matches. The CDR3 spans 12 residues. The chain's CDR3 is CASRQGDTEAFF. The CDR3 DNA reads TGTGCCAGCCGACAGGGGGACACTGAAGCTTTCTTT.

The chain uses TRBV19 and TRBJ2-1; D remains ambiguous. The CDR3 runs to 11 residues. CDR1 and CDR2 from the germline V gene are LNHDA and SQIVND (reference sequence). Trimming removed 1 base from V and 9 bases from J, with 4 bases in between. The CDR3 is CASSIAREQFF. The CDR3 DNA follows: TGTGCCAGTAGTATAGCTCGTGAGCAGTTCTTC.

This chain links TRBV6-1 with TRBJ2-2; possibly TRBD1 for D (6 bases). Germline lookup yields CDR1 MNHNS and CDR2 SASEGT. Trimming pared 7 bases from V and 7 bases from J, leaving 16 bases between. This CDR3 contains 14 residues. The CDR3 sequence: CASKFTGTNGELFF. In nucleotides, the CDR3 is TGTGCCAGCAAATTCACAGGGACCAACGGGGAGCTGTTTTTT.

The J gene is TRBJ2-7, the V gene TRBV27; D perhaps matches TRBD2 (6 bases). The germline gives CDR1 MNHEY, CDR2 SMNVEV (reference sequence). V was cut by 8 bases and J by 7 bases, with 24 bases left in between. This CDR3 comprises 15 residues. The CDR3 coding sequence is TGTGCCAGCGCGAGTCCGGGAGATGTTAATCTTGAGCAGTACTTC. Protein: CASASPGDVNLEQYF.

The chain uses TRBV7-2 and TRBJ1-2; no clear D gene. Trimming pared 1 base from V and 4 bases from J, leaving 10 bases between. This CDR3 has 14 residues. Germline CDR1 and CDR2: SGHTA and FQGNSA. As DNA, the CDR3 is TGTGCCAGCAGCTTAGGGGCACGGGGCTATGGCTACACCTTC. Translation gives CASSLGARGYGYTF.

The V call is TRBV7-6, the J call TRBJ2-1; D unclear. Germline lookup yields CDR1 SGHVS and CDR2 FNYEAQ. CDR3 length: 15 amino acids. V was pared by 4 bases and J by 0 bases, with 10 bases between. CDR3 protein: CASSSLLGSYNEQFF. DNA of the CDR3: TGTGCCAGCAGCTCACTTCTAGGCTCCTACAATGAGCAGTTCTTC. The entire variable domain, with the rest obtained from reference TRBV7-6 and TRBJ2-1, is as follows: GAGVSQSPRYKVTKRGQDVALRCDPISGHVSLYWYRQALGQGPEFLTYFNYEAQQDKSGLPNDRFSAERPEGSISTLTIQRTEQRDSAMYRCASSSLLGSYNEQFFGPGTRLTVL.